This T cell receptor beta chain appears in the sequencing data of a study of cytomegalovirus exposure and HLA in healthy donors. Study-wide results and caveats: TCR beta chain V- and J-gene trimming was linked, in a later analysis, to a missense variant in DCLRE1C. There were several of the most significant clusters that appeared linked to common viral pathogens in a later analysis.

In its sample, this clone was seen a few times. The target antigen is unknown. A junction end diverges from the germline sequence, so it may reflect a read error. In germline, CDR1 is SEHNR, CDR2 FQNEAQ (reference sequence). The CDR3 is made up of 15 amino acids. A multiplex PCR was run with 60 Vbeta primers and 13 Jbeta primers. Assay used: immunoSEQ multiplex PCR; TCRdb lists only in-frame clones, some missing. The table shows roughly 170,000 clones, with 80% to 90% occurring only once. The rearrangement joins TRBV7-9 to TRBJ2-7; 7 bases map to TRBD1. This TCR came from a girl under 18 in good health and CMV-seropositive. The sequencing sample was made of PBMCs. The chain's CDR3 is CSSSSAGTDFYEQYF. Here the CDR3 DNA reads TGTTCCAGCAGCTCCGCCGGGACAGATTTCTACGAGCAGTACTTC.